The present TCR beta chain was sequenced within a study of shared clonotypes between healthy human individuals. Study background: Used for every donor were three CD4 naive, three CD4 memory, two CD8 naive and one CD8 memory plate.

As defined, naive CD8 cells were CD45RO-negative and positively selected for CCR7, with terminally differentiated effector memory CD45RA+ cells excluded. As to this clone: The antigen is unknown. The sample has other DNA sequences that encode this CDR3 too.

Study findings and constraints: Larger estimated richness was generally seen in naive subsets than in memory subsets.

Running of the assay took place at deep level. TCRdb's table, derived via immunoSEQ multiplex PCR, lists solely in-frame clones and lacks some. The data contain some 2,000,000 clones, approximately 95% of them singletons. Specimen: naive CD8+ T cells sorted from blood. This clonotype was sampled from a man younger than 30 in good health.

The CDR3 protein is CASSSVYEQYF. Here the CDR3 DNA reads TGTGCCAGCAGTTCTGTCTACGAGCAGTACTTC. The chain has TRBV7-8 and TRBJ2-7; the D is unclear. CDR3 length equals 11 residues. Per germline, CDR1 SGHVS and CDR2 FQNEAQ. Trimming pared 6 bases from V and 3 bases from J, leaving 6 bases between.